Given below is one T cell receptor beta chain in context. Its antigen has not been determined. Base qualities are not provided; no much larger clone lies one nucleotide away. This entry is derived from a study of control samples from healthy donors and cancer patients (dated by TCRdb to 2020 to 2022). The CDR3 covers 16 residues, taking in both the cysteine and the phenylalanine. Only the CDR3 part of the read is kept: 48 bases, read in frame from the first base. The library was produced with the immunoSEQ multiplex PCR assay. The table was pulled from immuneACCESS by TCRdb, which kept in-frame rearrangements only. Such tables lose some clones; where checked, under half of the loss comes from unresolved V genes, and the rest has no known cause. A total of 150,000 to 200,000 clones appear in this sample, about 90% of them only once. Over 1.5% of the sample comes from the top ten.

The sequenced material came from blood. This sequence was found in a man between 18 and 29 years old in good health. Rearrangement joined TRBV21-1 to TRBJ1-4; the table assigns TRBD1, which was not confirmed against the DNA. TRBV21-1 is tagged as a pseudogene. The encoded CDR3 is CASSDSVTAINEKLFF. The bases read TGTGCCAGCAGTGACTCGGTGACAGCAATTAATGAAAAACTGTTTTTT.